This T cell receptor (beta chain) was identified during a study of blood T cell repertoires in COVID-19. About the research overall: Sites in the United States, Italy and Spain provided acute and convalescent COVID-19 samples. From T cells, B-cell-depleted T cells, or PBMCs came the material, which was cDNA or gDNA.

Clones were sequenced by immunoSEQ multiplex PCR, and TCRdb holds only the in-frame ones, with some missing. The sample includes 250,000 to 400,000 clones, about 91% of them seen just once. The CDR3 sequence is 16 residues long. The ends were cut back, 2 bases at V and 1 base at J, with 14 bases in the middle. In germline, CDR1 is MGHRA, CDR2 YSYEKL. The clonotype comes from a woman aged 25 to 39 with COVID-19, enrolled during active disease. The chain has TRBV4-1 and TRBJ1-1, with a tentative D call TRBD1 (6 bases). Sequenced input: peripheral blood. CDR3 nucleotide sequence: TGCGCCAGCAGCCAAATGGGGGCATGGGGGAACACTGAAGCTTTCTTT. Translated, it gives CASSQMGAWGNTEAFF.